Included here is one T cell receptor beta chain sequence, with context. Its antigen remains unidentified. The CDR3 extends over 14 amino acids. Per the germline V gene, CDR1 is SEHNR and CDR2 is FQNEAQ (reference sequence). V gave up 0 bases and J gave up 6 bases; unmatched junction bases: 4. The sample comes from a study of graft-versus-host responses after intestinal transplantation. Study in general: The study gave all recipients anti-thymocyte globulin induction, then tacrolimus and steroids for roughly 3 years. Findings and limits, study-wide: Declining HvG levels early post-transplant were linked to peak circulating GvH clone levels. High graft-versus-host to host-versus-graft T cell clonal ratios marked allografts of patients with graft-donor macrochimerism.

Tissue from the graft was processed to free its intraepithelial and lamina propria lymphocytes. Some clones are missing from TCRdb's copy, which holds only in-frame ones; the method was immunoSEQ multiplex PCR. The sample has thousands of clones, 83% seen once. This sequence was found in a human patient who received an intestinal transplant, so some T cells may come from the graft donor. Specimen: ileum tissue, collected 300 to 320 days after intestinal transplant. The V and J genes are TRBV7-9 and TRBJ1-2; TRBD1 aligns across 7 bases. Here the CDR3 DNA reads TGTGCCAGCAGCTTAGCCCCAACAGGGGATGGCTACACCTTC. The encoded protein is CASSLAPTGDGYTF.